These 32 T cell receptor beta chains came from one sample sequenced in a study of shared clonotypes between healthy human individuals. Clones were read by immunoSEQ multiplex PCR, and TCRdb kept only the in-frame ones, dropping some. The profile shows 2 million to 2.5 million clones, over 90% of them singletons. Sequenced material: naive CD4+ T cells from PBMCs. Subset here: CD45RA+ positively selected. The source of these receptors is a man younger than 30 in good health. Some clones in this sample may be carry-over from other donors' samples.

The chain employs TRBV5-6 and TRBJ1-1, with 8 bases matching TRBD1. Germline loops: CDR1 SGHDT, CDR2 YYEEEE. J gave up 4 bases and V 4 bases, and 6 bases lay outside the gene matches. CDR3 length equals 14 residues. As DNA, the CDR3 is TGTGCCAGCAGCACCAGGGGGCTTGGCACTGAAGCTTTCTTT. Residues: CASSTRGLGTEAFF. The full variable domain, in which reference TRBV5-6 and TRBJ1-1 provide the parts outside the CDR3, is DAGVTQSPTHLIKTRGQQVTLRCSPKSGHDTVSWYQQALGQGPQFIFQYYEEEERQRGNFPDRFSGHQFPNYSSELNVNALLLGDSALYLCASSTRGLGTEAFFGQGTRLTVV.

CDR3 in amino acids: CASSSRAGTGDEKLFF. The DNA for the CDR3 is TGTGCCAGCTCCTCGAGGGCCGGGACAGGGGATGAAAAACTGTTTTTT. The V gene is TRBV27, the J gene TRBJ1-4; 10 nucleotides line up with TRBD1. The CDR3 length is 16 residues. Trimming cost V 8 bases and J 6 bases; bases outside gene matches: 12. Germline lookup yields CDR1 MNHEY and CDR2 SMNVEV (reference sequence).

The count of this clone is one. The chain carries TRBV7-2 and TRBJ2-1; 9 nucleotides line up with TRBD2. The CDR3 runs to 13 residues. The J segment lost 6 bases and the V segment lost 8 bases, leaving 5 bases of the junction unmatched. CDR1 and CDR2 from the germline V gene are SGHTA and FQGNSA. The CDR3: CASVRAGGNEQFF. DNA of the CDR3: TGTGCCAGCGTCCGAGCGGGAGGCAATGAGCAGTTCTTC.

The V call is TRBV28, the J call TRBJ2-1; the match to TRBD2 covers 13 bases. There are 22 residues in the CDR3. The V gene's germline CDR1 is MDHEN and CDR2 SYDVKM. J gave up 1 base and V 2 bases, and 17 bases lay outside the gene matches. The CDR3 reads CASSLPLTPGTSGMGSYNEQFF. The CDR3 nucleotides are TGTGCCAGCAGTTTACCCTTAACCCCCGGGACTAGCGGGATGGGGTCCTACAATGAGCAGTTCTTC.

The chain joins TRBV6-5 to TRBJ2-5, with D perhaps TRBD1 or TRBD2 (5 bases each). The CDR3 contains 14 residues. Germline V lookup: CDR1 MNHEY, CDR2 SVGAGI. The ends were cut back, 6 bases at V and 5 bases at J, with 16 bases in the middle. DNA of the CDR3: TGTGCCAGCAGGACGGGGCACTCCGGGGAGACCCAGTACTTC. Protein: CASRTGHSGETQYF.

This clone was counted once. The chain links TRBV5-1 to TRBJ2-3; perhaps TRBD2 as D (6 bases). With 6 bases removed from V and 4 bases from J, the gap between germline ends came to 18 bases. Germline lookup yields CDR1 SGHRS and CDR2 YFSETQ. The CDR3 extends over 15 amino acids. CDR3 amino acids: CASNPTLGGSDTQYF. Written as DNA, the CDR3 is TGCGCCAGCAATCCAACCCTGGGAGGATCAGATACGCAGTATTTT.

This chain connects TRBV5-4 to TRBJ1-3; a weak D match, TRBD1 (5 bases). From germline, CDR1 is SGHNT and CDR2 YYREEE (reference sequence). The ends were cut back, 0 bases at V and 0 bases at J, with 13 bases in the middle. CDR3 length: 17 amino acids. CDR3 DNA: TGTGCCAGCAGCTTGGGATTCGGGACCAGCTCTGGAAACACCATATATTTT. Translated: CASSLGFGTSSGNTIYF.

This clone has only one observation. The V call is TRBV6-1, the J call TRBJ1-1; no firm D call. CDR1 MNHNS and CDR2 SASEGT come from the germline V gene. Trimming took off 7 bases at V and 3 bases at J, with 12 bases between the two ends. This CDR3 has 13 amino acids. This chain's CDR3 is CASTGSRDTEAFF. The CDR3 nucleotides read TGTGCCAGCACGGGCTCCCGAGACACTGAAGCTTTCTTT.

Only one count was recorded for this clone. J is TRBJ1-4 and V is TRBV5-5, with TRBD1 matching over 7 bases. CDR1 and CDR2 (germline): SGHKS, YYEKEE (reference sequence). The length of the CDR3 is 14 residues. The V and J ends lost 4 bases and 8 bases, in that order; junction bases with no gene match: 8. DNA of the CDR3: TGTGCCAGCAGCCCCAGGGGGATAGAGGAAAAACTGTTTTTT. Its translation: CASSPRGIEEKLFF.

The V and J genes are TRBV5-1 and TRBJ1-1; a possible D gene is TRBD1 (5 bases). Germline V lookup: CDR1 SGHRS, CDR2 YFSETQ. Trimming cost V 2 bases and J 3 bases, with 11 bases left between them. CDR3 size: 14 residues. The CDR3 nucleotides are TGCGCCAGCAGCTTTGCAGGGCGGGACACTGAAGCTTTCTTT. Its protein product is CASSFAGRDTEAFF.

The chain is built from TRBV7-2 and TRBJ2-1; 11 nucleotides match TRBD2. Looked up from germline, CDR1 is SGHTA and CDR2 is FQGNSA. The CDR3 is 15 residues long. V lost 5 bases and J lost 4; bases outside the gene matches: 4. The CDR3 DNA is TGTGCCAGCAGCCCGGGACTAGCGGAGTACAATGAGCAGTTCTTC. This translates into CASSPGLAEYNEQFF.

The gene calls are TRBV6-6 and TRBJ1-5; D is unclear. This CDR3 has 16 residues. Between the trimmed V and J ends, which lost 0 bases and 1 base, there was a span of 10 bases. The germline V gene encodes CDR1 MNHNY and CDR2 SVGAGI (reference sequence). CDR3 protein: CASSYSRQSSNQPQHF. The CDR3 bases are TGTGCCAGCAGTTACTCGAGGCAGTCCAGCAATCAGCCCCAGCATTTT.

The CDR3 nucleotides are TGCGCCAGCGTCAACACGGGACTCCACCTTAACTATGGCTACACCTTC. Translating gives CASVNTGLHLNYGYTF. The chain uses TRBV10-1 and TRBJ1-2; a weak D match, TRBD1 (5 bases). This CDR3 is built from 16 residues. Per germline, CDR1 WNHNN and CDR2 SYGVQD (reference sequence). With 8 bases removed from V and 1 base from J, the gap between germline ends came to 20 bases.

The J gene is TRBJ2-5, the V gene TRBV5-1; no definite D call. This CDR3 has 12 amino acids. V was trimmed by 5 bases and J by 5 bases, leaving 10 bases between them. Germline V gives CDR1 SGHRS, CDR2 YFSETQ. The CDR3 loop reads CASSDNGETQYF. The CDR3 coding sequence is TGCGCCAGCAGTGACAACGGGGAGACCCAGTACTTC.

The sample holds one count of this clone. The chain recombines TRBV28 with TRBJ1-5; unclear D gene. This CDR3 spans 12 amino acids. The germline CDR1 and CDR2 sequences are MDHEN and SYDVKM. V was shortened by 6 bases and J by 4 bases, with 7 bases between the two germline ends. CDR3 loop: CASRERNQPQHF. In DNA, the CDR3 is TGTGCCAGCAGAGAAAGAAATCAGCCCCAGCATTTT.

The chain links TRBV18 to TRBJ2-5, with D perhaps TRBD2 (6 bases). The V and J ends lost 5 bases and 1 base respectively, with 11 bases between them. Germline CDR1 KGHSH, CDR2 LQKENI. CDR3 length: 14 amino acids. The CDR3: CASSRQGGQETQYF. As DNA, the CDR3 is TGTGCCAGCTCAAGGCAGGGAGGCCAAGAGACCCAGTACTTC.

About this clone itself: This CDR3 is also generated by other DNA sequences in the sample. CDR3 residues: CAWGTGAGNTIYF. CDR3 DNA sequence: TGTGCCTGGGGGACAGGGGCCGGAAACACCATATATTTT. The J gene is TRBJ1-3, the V gene TRBV30, with 10 bases lining up with TRBD1. With V trimmed by 5 bases and J by 4 bases, 2 bases remained unmatched. There are 13 residues in the CDR3. Germline loops: CDR1 GTSNPN, CDR2 SVGIG (reference sequence).

DNA of the CDR3: TGTGCCAGCAGCACCACACCGGGACAGGGAGAAGGCTACACCTTC. Amino acid sequence: CASSTTPGQGEGYTF. The rearrangement joins TRBV28 to TRBJ1-2; TRBD1 matches at 9 bases. Trimming cost V 6 bases and J 8 bases; bases outside gene matches: 13. Germline V CDR1 and CDR2: MDHEN, SYDVKM. There are 15 residues in the CDR3.

With respect to this clone: A read error may explain this, as a much larger clone is one base away. The sample holds other DNA sequences that translate to the same CDR3. The V and J genes are TRBV5-1 and TRBJ1-1; D remains ambiguous. The germline CDR1 and CDR2 sequences are SGHRS and YFSETQ. The CDR3 contains 13 residues. V gave up 1 base and J gave up 2 bases, with 6 bases separating them. CDR3 sequence: CASSLTVNTEAFF. CDR3 in DNA: TGCGCCAGCAGCTTGACAGTAAACACTGAAGCTTTCTTT.

This clone was counted a few times. This CDR3 is also generated by other DNA sequences in the sample. This rearrangement joins TRBV29-1 to TRBJ1-1; 9 positions match TRBD1. Germline lookup yields CDR1 SQVTM and CDR2 ANQGSEA. The CDR3 length is 12 residues. The J segment lost 4 bases and the V segment lost 7 bases, leaving 4 bases of the junction unmatched. In DNA form, the CDR3 reads TGCAGCGCAGACAGGGGGGGCACTGAAGCTTTCTTT. Its translation: CSADRGGTEAFF.

The rearrangement uses TRBV9 and TRBJ1-2, with TRBD1 as a possible D gene (6 bases). Trimming stripped 0 bases from V and 6 bases from J, with 18 bases between. Germline CDR1 is SGDLS and CDR2 is YYNGEE. There are 16 residues in the CDR3. CDR3 region: CASSVEMGGEGDGYTF. For the CDR3, the DNA is TGTGCCAGCAGCGTAGAAATGGGAGGTGAGGGGGATGGCTACACCTTC.

The DNA for the CDR3 is TGTGCCAGTAGTGCCTCCGGGACTAGAACCGGGGAGCTGTTTTTT. Translation: CASSASGTRTGELFF. V is TRBV19 and J is TRBJ2-2, with TRBD2 matching 8 bases. The ends lost 5 bases at V and 5 bases at J; junction bases unmatched: 7. This CDR3 comprises 15 residues. Germline loops: CDR1 LNHDA, CDR2 SQIVND (reference sequence).

This rearrangement joins TRBV9 to TRBJ1-2; TRBD1 aligns across 8 bases. Trimming took 3 bases from V and 3 from J; bases not matched to a gene: 7. From germline, CDR1 is SGDLS and CDR2 YYNGEE. This CDR3 is 15 amino acids long. The CDR3 DNA sequence: TGTGCCAGCAGCGAGTCACCGGACAGGGACTATGGCTACACCTTC. Its protein product is CASSESPDRDYGYTF.

The chain combines TRBV28 with TRBJ1-4, with D uncertain. Germline V gene lookup returns CDR1 MDHEN and CDR2 SYDVKM. The CDR3 contains 13 residues. V shed 3 bases and J shed 8 bases, with 10 bases lying between them. The CDR3 DNA reads TGTGCCAGCAGTTTCGACACGGAGGAAAAACTGTTTTTT. The encoded protein is CASSFDTEEKLFF.

This chain connects TRBV7-2 to TRBJ2-3; possible D gene TRBD1, 5 bases. Looked up from germline, CDR1 is SGHTA and CDR2 is FQGNSA. This CDR3 spans 13 amino acids. V gave up 6 bases and J gave up 7 bases, with 14 bases separating them. CDR3 region: CASRPQGANTQYF. The CDR3 DNA is TGTGCCAGCAGGCCCCAAGGGGCGAATACGCAGTATTTT.

V and J are TRBV6-1 and TRBJ2-7; 9 nucleotides line up with TRBD1. The CDR3 is 13 residues long. V was clipped by 5 bases and J by 4 bases; unmatched bases: 3. Looked up from germline, CDR1 is MNHNS and CDR2 is SASEGT. CDR3 sequence reads: CASSWDRAYEQYF. DNA of the CDR3: TGTGCCAGCAGTTGGGACAGGGCATACGAGCAGTACTTC.

The chain joins TRBV18 to TRBJ1-5; D possibly corresponds to TRBD1 (6 bases). Germline CDR1 KGHSH, CDR2 LQKENI. The CDR3 spans 16 residues. V was cut by 3 bases and J by 1 base, with 13 bases left in between. The CDR3 is CASSPGAWGSNQPQHF. CDR3 DNA: TGTGCCAGCTCACCGGGGGCCTGGGGGAGCAATCAGCCCCAGCATTTT. The full variable domain, its missing parts supplied by reference TRBV18 and TRBJ1-5, is NAGVMQNPRHLVRRRGQEARLRCSPMKGHSHVYWYRQLPEEGLKFMVYLQKENIIDESGMPKERFSAEFPKEGPSILRIQQVVRGDSAAYFCASSPGAWGSNQPQHFGDGTRLSIL.

This chain joins TRBV19 and TRBJ1-5; D is possibly TRBD1 (6 bases). Matching the DNA end better, TRBJ2-3 makes the J call doubtful. The germline V gene has CDR1 LNHDA and CDR2 SQIVND (reference sequence). There are 15 residues in the CDR3. The CDR3 DNA reads as TGTGCCAGTAGTGTTAGACAGGAGTTCAATCAGCCCCAGTATTTT. Its translation is CASSVRQEFNQPQYF.

A remark on this clone: Other DNA sequences in the sample encode the same CDR3. The chain recombines TRBV20-1 with TRBJ2-7; the D gene could be TRBD1 or TRBD2 (5 bases each). Trimming removed 1 base from V and 6 bases from J, with 7 bases in between. Germline V gene data show CDR1 as DFQATT and CDR2 as SNEGSKA (reference sequence). The CDR3 loop spans 11 amino acids. The CDR3 coding sequence is TGCAGTGCTAGAGTGAGGGGCGAGCAGTACTTC. This encodes CSARVRGEQYF.

The chain is built from TRBV10-3 and TRBJ2-7, with D possibly being TRBD1 or TRBD2 (5 bases each). Germline CDR1 and CDR2: ENHRY and SYGVKD. V was shortened by 6 bases and J by 2 bases, with 14 bases between the two germline ends. CDR3 length equals 14 residues. The chain's CDR3 is CAISAGRETYEQYF. The CDR3 DNA is TGTGCCATCAGCGCGGGCAGGGAGACCTACGAGCAGTACTTC.

The chain couples TRBV28 to TRBJ1-4; D gene ambiguous. The CDR3 runs 13 residues. Germline CDR1 reads MDHEN; CDR2 reads SYDVKM. Deletions cut 6 bases from V and 8 bases from J, with 13 bases between. The CDR3 reads CASSGGLGEKLFF. CDR3 coding DNA: TGTGCCAGCAGCGGCGGACTGGGAGAAAAACTGTTTTTT.

V gene TRBV5-1 combines with J gene TRBJ1-1, with D perhaps matching TRBD1 (5 bases). There are 14 residues in the CDR3. Trimming shortened V by 4 bases and J by 5 bases, and 15 bases separated the two germline ends. CDR1 is SGHRS and CDR2 is YFSETQ in the germline V gene. CDR3 amino acids: CASSPAREGTEAFF. For the CDR3, the DNA is TGCGCCAGCAGCCCCGCCAGGGAGGGGACTGAAGCTTTCTTT.